This TCR beta chain was captured in a study of human T cells and chemical hapten exposure. Study-wide background: Per-sample TCR yields varied mainly from small pooled library volume differences. Study-level results: Following DPC sensitization, TCRs present above 1 in 1000 frequency showed no change.

Time point here: healthy volunteer bleed at 2 weeks. Whole blood that had not been fractionated was the source of extracted total RNA. For this clonotype: The antigen is not known.

Unique molecular identifiers were linked by the library to individual cDNA molecules. Authors' methods: A typical sample had 100,000 or so TCRs, with roughly 23,224 to 690,600 overall. One entry per CDR3 protein, called by TCRdb with MiXCR from the RACE reads. The V and J calls come from TCRdb's annotation, not from the publication. The sample contains tens of thousands of distinct CDR3 sequences, about 8.6% of which appear only once. V gave up 2 bases and J gave up 5 bases, with 10 bases separating them. The germline V gene encodes CDR1 LNHDA and CDR2 SQIVND (reference sequence). CDR3 length: 14 residues.

The TCR sequence derives from a female donor in good health. Some clones in this sample may be carry-over from other donors' samples. The sample consisted of whole blood. This chain connects TRBV19 to TRBJ1-5; no clear D. CDR3 sequence reads: CASSIFGEHQPQHF. DNA for the CDR3: TGTGCCAGTAGTATATTCGGGGAACATCAGCCCCAGCATTTT. The whole variable domain, filled in from reference TRBV19 and TRBJ1-5, reads DGGITQSPKYLFRKEGQNVTLSCEQNLNHDAMYWYRQDPGQGLRLIYYSQIVNDFQKGDIAEGYSVSREKKESFPLTVTSAQKNPTAFYLCASSIFGEHQPQHFGDGTRLSIL.